Listed below are T cell receptor beta chains from one sample, sequenced in a study of T cells after yellow fever vaccination. Using its own MiXCR run on the 5' RACE reads, TCRdb lists one record per CDR3 protein. The sample shows 250,000 to 300,000 distinct CDR3 sequences, about 10% of them seen only once. The sample was CD4+ T cells sorted from PBMCs, taken 5 days after the yellow fever booster vaccination. The receptors were sampled from a man aged 18 to 30 who received the YFV17D yellow fever vaccine. CDR3s include the opening cysteine and the closing phenylalanine or tryptophan. The order of the fields is V gene, D gene, J gene, clone size, CDR3 length, CDR3 protein, CDR3 DNA. D genes are given only for firm matches. Clone size is stated in some rows and not others, as once, few, many or a class when expanded.

v_gene: TRBV10-2
d_gene: .
j_gene: TRBJ2-6
abundance: many
len: 15
CDR3aa: CASRKGGAGANVLTF
CDR3nt: TGCGCCAGCAGGAAGGGGGGGGCTGGGGCCAACGTCCTGACTTTC

v_gene: TRBV10-3
d_gene: TRBD1
j_gene: TRBJ1-1
abundance: few
len: 13
CDR3aa: CAADRGRRAEAFF
CDR3nt: TGTGCCGCGGACAGGGGGCGCCGGGCTGAAGCTTTCTTT

v_gene: TRBV5-1
d_gene: .
j_gene: TRBJ1-1
abundance: .
len: 12
CDR3aa: CASSFANTEAFF
CDR3nt: TGCGCCAGCAGCTTTGCGAACACTGAAGCTTTCTTT

v_gene: TRBV7-2
d_gene: .
j_gene: TRBJ2-2
abundance: few
len: 15
CDR3aa: CASRLRGGGTGELFF
CDR3nt: TGTGCCAGCAGACTCAGGGGGGGAGGTACCGGGGAGCTGTTTTTT

v_gene: TRBV29-1
d_gene: .
j_gene: TRBJ1-1
abundance: few
len: 13
CDR3aa: CSVAGVLGTEAFF
CDR3nt: TGCAGCGTTGCTGGGGTGTTGGGGACTGAAGCTTTCTTT

v_gene: TRBV11-2
d_gene: .
j_gene: TRBJ2-7
abundance: .
len: 15
CDR3aa: CASSPLARGTYEQYF
CDR3nt: TGTGCCAGCAGCCCCCTGGCTAGGGGGACCTACGAGCAGTACTTC

v_gene: TRBV18
d_gene: TRBD1
j_gene: TRBJ1-2
abundance: many
len: 15
CDR3aa: CASSPDATGLLGYTF
CDR3nt: TGTGCCAGCTCACCGGATGCGACAGGGCTGCTTGGCTACACCTTC

v_gene: TRBV6-6
d_gene: TRBD2
j_gene: TRBJ2-5
abundance: few
len: 17
CDR3aa: CASSPGATSGGAETQYF
CDR3nt: TGTGCCAGCAGTCCGGGGGCCACTAGCGGGGGGGCTGAGACCCAGTACTTC

v_gene: TRBV9
d_gene: TRBD2
j_gene: TRBJ2-3
abundance: .
len: 15
CDR3aa: CASSVVAGGTDTQYF
CDR3nt: TGTGCCAGCAGCGTAGTTGCGGGGGGCACAGATACGCAGTATTTT

v_gene: TRBV6-2/TRBV6-3
d_gene: .
j_gene: TRBJ2-4
abundance: few
len: 13
CDR3aa: CASSKGTEGIQYF
CDR3nt: TGTGCCAGCAGCAAGGGCACCGAGGGCATTCAGTACTTC

v_gene: TRBV11-2
d_gene: .
j_gene: TRBJ1-2
abundance: .
len: 18
CDR3aa: CASSLSHLINDLGYGYTF
CDR3nt: TGTGCCAGCAGCTTAAGCCACCTGATCAATGATCTTGGCTATGGCTACACCTTC

v_gene: TRBV5-1
d_gene: TRBD1
j_gene: TRBJ1-6
abundance: .
len: 15
CDR3aa: CASSWGSGTDSPLHF
CDR3nt: TGCGCCAGCAGCTGGGGGTCCGGGACAGATTCACCCCTCCACTTT

v_gene: TRBV3-1
d_gene: TRBD1
j_gene: TRBJ1-2
abundance: few
len: 16
CDR3aa: CASSPSPATGRRVHTF
CDR3nt: TGTGCCAGCAGCCCATCCCCTGCGACAGGGCGGAGGGTGCACACCTTC

v_gene: TRBV7-8
d_gene: .
j_gene: TRBJ1-4
abundance: few
len: 13
CDR3aa: CASSLGEGEKLFF
CDR3nt: TGTGCCAGCAGCTTGGGAGAAGGAGAAAAACTGTTTTTT

v_gene: TRBV7-2
d_gene: .
j_gene: TRBJ1-2
abundance: .
len: 17
CDR3aa: CASSLATGQGGGYGYTF
CDR3nt: TGTGCCAGCAGCTTAGCGACTGGCCAGGGAGGCGGCTATGGCTACACCTTC

v_gene: TRBV6-5
d_gene: .
j_gene: TRBJ1-1
abundance: .
len: 13
CDR3aa: CASSYSESIEAFF
CDR3nt: TGTGCCAGCAGTTACTCTGAGAGCATTGAAGCTTTCTTT

v_gene: TRBV7-3
d_gene: .
j_gene: TRBJ2-4
abundance: few
len: 17
CDR3aa: CASSLNPPRGREDIQYF
CDR3nt: TGTGCCAGCAGCTTAAACCCCCCTCGAGGCAGGGAGGACATTCAGTACTTC

v_gene: TRBV7-9
d_gene: .
j_gene: TRBJ1-5
abundance: few
len: 12
CDR3aa: CASSRGTQPQHF
CDR3nt: TGTGCCAGCAGCAGAGGGACCCAGCCCCAGCATTTT

v_gene: TRBV11-2
d_gene: .
j_gene: TRBJ1-2
abundance: few
len: 17
CDR3aa: CASSLEESPRRPFGYTF
CDR3nt: TGTGCCAGCAGCTTAGAGGAATCCCCTCGTCGTCCTTTCGGCTACACCTTC

v_gene: TRBV7-2
d_gene: .
j_gene: TRBJ2-1
abundance: .
len: 15
CDR3aa: CASSISRVGYNEQFF
CDR3nt: TGTGCCAGCAGCATTTCCAGGGTAGGCTACAATGAGCAGTTCTTC

v_gene: TRBV5-1
d_gene: TRBD1
j_gene: TRBJ2-3
abundance: few
len: 16
CDR3aa: CASSYTDRGRSDTQYF
CDR3nt: TGCGCCAGCAGCTATACGGACAGGGGCAGGTCAGATACGCAGTATTTT

v_gene: TRBV5-1
d_gene: TRBD1
j_gene: TRBJ1-5
abundance: .
len: 15
CDR3aa: CASSQAGGGNQPQHF
CDR3nt: TGCGCCAGCAGCCAAGCAGGGGGAGGAAATCAGCCCCAGCATTTT

v_gene: TRBV27
d_gene: .
j_gene: TRBJ1-6
abundance: many
len: 16
CDR3aa: CASGGLGPVYNSPLHF
CDR3nt: TGTGCCAGCGGGGGGCTCGGGCCGGTCTATAATTCACCCCTCCACTTT

v_gene: TRBV28
d_gene: TRBD1
j_gene: TRBJ1-5
abundance: few
len: 19
CDR3aa: CASSSLYFWGQGTDQPQHF
CDR3nt: TGTGCCAGCAGCAGTTTGTATTTTTGGGGACAGGGGACAGATCAGCCCCAGCATTTT

v_gene: TRBV13
d_gene: .
j_gene: TRBJ1-2
abundance: .
len: 13
CDR3aa: CASSGPANYGYTF
CDR3nt: TGTGCCAGCAGCGGACCAGCTAACTATGGCTACACCTTC

v_gene: TRBV12-3/TRBV12-4
d_gene: TRBD1
j_gene: TRBJ1-5
abundance: .
len: 15
CDR3aa: CASSSSGTGGQPQHF
CDR3nt: TGTGCCAGCAGCTCCTCCGGGACAGGAGGTCAGCCCCAGCATTTT

v_gene: TRBV20-1
d_gene: .
j_gene: TRBJ2-7
abundance: few
len: 13
CDR3aa: CSAPNSVSYEQYF
CDR3nt: TGCAGTGCTCCTAACTCGGTCAGCTACGAGCAGTACTTC

v_gene: TRBV4-3
d_gene: .
j_gene: TRBJ1-1
abundance: few
len: 15
CDR3aa: CASSPRASVDTEAFF
CDR3nt: TGCGCCAGCAGCCCAAGGGCTTCGGTAGACACTGAAGCTTTCTTT

v_gene: TRBV27
d_gene: .
j_gene: TRBJ1-6
abundance: .
len: 15
CDR3aa: CASTSWGATNSPLHF
CDR3nt: TGTGCCAGCACCTCATGGGGGGCAACAAATTCACCCCTCCACTTT

v_gene: TRBV5-1
d_gene: .
j_gene: TRBJ2-2
abundance: .
len: 12
CDR3aa: CASSASPGELFF
CDR3nt: TGCGCCAGCAGCGCAAGTCCCGGGGAGCTGTTTTTT

v_gene: TRBV18
d_gene: .
j_gene: TRBJ2-3
abundance: few
len: 18
CDR3aa: CASSPRPPSTGSADTQYF
CDR3nt: TGTGCCAGCTCACCACGACCTCCGTCGACAGGTTCAGCAGATACGCAGTATTTT

v_gene: TRBV7-9
d_gene: TRBD1
j_gene: TRBJ2-5
abundance: few
len: 16
CDR3aa: CASTLGDRGRRETQYF
CDR3nt: TGTGCCAGCACTTTAGGGGACAGGGGGCGCCGGGAGACCCAGTACTTC

v_gene: TRBV7-2
d_gene: .
j_gene: TRBJ2-5
abundance: few
len: 15
CDR3aa: CASREGFFRQETQYF
CDR3nt: TGTGCCAGCAGGGAAGGGTTCTTTCGGCAAGAGACCCAGTACTTC

v_gene: TRBV9
d_gene: .
j_gene: TRBJ2-3
abundance: .
len: 14
CDR3aa: CASSVAGRTDTQYF
CDR3nt: TGTGCCAGCAGCGTAGCTGGCAGAACAGATACGCAGTATTTT

v_gene: TRBV6-5
d_gene: .
j_gene: TRBJ1-6
abundance: .
len: 15
CDR3aa: CASSYSFTATSPLHF
CDR3nt: TGTGCCAGCAGTTACTCGTTCACGGCCACTTCACCCCTCCACTTT

v_gene: TRBV4-1
d_gene: TRBD1
j_gene: TRBJ1-1
abundance: few
len: 17
CDR3aa: CASSQDPLTGANTEAFF
CDR3nt: TGCGCCAGCAGCCAAGATCCCCTGACAGGGGCGAACACTGAAGCTTTCTTT

v_gene: TRBV5-1
d_gene: .
j_gene: TRBJ1-3
abundance: few
len: 17
CDR3aa: CASSLYSVAGSGNTIYF
CDR3nt: TGCGCCAGCAGCTTGTACTCTGTAGCCGGCTCTGGAAACACCATATATTTT

v_gene: TRBV6-5
d_gene: .
j_gene: TRBJ1-2
abundance: .
len: 14
CDR3aa: CASSYLRGELGYTF
CDR3nt: TGTGCCAGCAGTTACCTTCGGGGGGAGTTGGGCTACACCTTC

v_gene: TRBV10-3
d_gene: .
j_gene: TRBJ2-2
abundance: .
len: 14
CDR3aa: CAIEERTGSGELFF
CDR3nt: TGTGCCATAGAAGAGAGAACAGGGTCCGGGGAGCTGTTTTTT

v_gene: TRBV5-5
d_gene: .
j_gene: TRBJ1-4
abundance: .
len: 12
CDR3aa: CASQHLGEKLFF
CDR3nt: TGTGCCAGCCAGCACTTGGGTGAAAAACTGTTTTTT

v_gene: TRBV2
d_gene: .
j_gene: TRBJ2-7
abundance: few
len: 13
CDR3aa: CASSPDFSYEQYF
CDR3nt: TGTGCCAGCAGTCCCGACTTTAGCTACGAGCAGTACTTC

v_gene: TRBV12-3/TRBV12-4
d_gene: .
j_gene: TRBJ2-3
abundance: many
len: 16
CDR3aa: CASSRRLGVGTDTQYF
CDR3nt: TGTGCCAGCAGTAGGCGCCTCGGGGTTGGCACAGATACGCAGTATTTT

v_gene: TRBV5-6
d_gene: .
j_gene: TRBJ2-1
abundance: few
len: 16
CDR3aa: CASSWGTQYHYNEQFF
CDR3nt: TGTGCCAGCAGCTGGGGGACGCAATATCACTACAATGAGCAGTTCTTC

v_gene: TRBV12-3/TRBV12-4
d_gene: TRBD1
j_gene: TRBJ1-5
abundance: .
len: 13
CDR3aa: CASNKQGSQPQHF
CDR3nt: TGTGCCAGCAATAAACAGGGGTCTCAGCCCCAGCATTTT

v_gene: TRBV18
d_gene: TRBD1
j_gene: TRBJ1-5
abundance: few
len: 16
CDR3aa: CASSPTGQGTNQPQHF
CDR3nt: TGTGCCAGCTCACCGACTGGACAGGGGACCAATCAGCCCCAGCATTTT

v_gene: TRBV12-3/TRBV12-4
d_gene: .
j_gene: TRBJ2-7
abundance: few
len: 14
CDR3aa: CASSLSAAGREQYF
CDR3nt: TGTGCCAGCAGTTTATCCGCAGCGGGTAGGGAGCAGTACTTC

v_gene: TRBV20-1
d_gene: .
j_gene: TRBJ2-7
abundance: .
len: 14
CDR3aa: CSAREWQGSYEQYF
CDR3nt: TGCAGTGCTAGAGAATGGCAGGGGTCCTACGAGCAGTACTTC

v_gene: TRBV6-2/TRBV6-3
d_gene: .
j_gene: TRBJ1-4
abundance: .
len: 16
CDR3aa: CASRTTGTAFGKKLFF
CDR3nt: TGTGCCAGCAGAACGACCGGGACCGCGTTCGGGAAAAAACTGTTTTTT

v_gene: TRBV7-2
d_gene: .
j_gene: TRBJ2-1
abundance: many
len: 13
CDR3aa: CASSLERLDEQFF
CDR3nt: TGTGCCAGCAGCTTAGAACGGCTTGATGAGCAGTTCTTC

v_gene: TRBV19
d_gene: .
j_gene: TRBJ2-2
abundance: many
len: 14
CDR3aa: CASSIIQQTGELFF
CDR3nt: TGTGCCAGTAGTATAATCCAGCAGACCGGGGAGCTGTTTTTT

v_gene: TRBV7-9
d_gene: .
j_gene: TRBJ2-7
abundance: .
len: 12
CDR3aa: CASSLGVYEQYF
CDR3nt: TGTGCCAGCAGCTTAGGAGTCTACGAGCAGTACTTC

v_gene: TRBV5-6
d_gene: TRBD2
j_gene: TRBJ2-5
abundance: many
len: 15
CDR3aa: CASTRLAPQQETQYF
CDR3nt: TGTGCCAGCACCCGACTAGCGCCCCAACAAGAGACCCAGTACTTC

v_gene: TRBV5-1
d_gene: .
j_gene: TRBJ2-2
abundance: few
len: 13
CDR3aa: CASSLEVHGELFF
CDR3nt: TGCGCCAGCAGCTTGGAGGTTCACGGGGAGCTGTTTTTT

v_gene: TRBV5-5
d_gene: .
j_gene: TRBJ2-6
abundance: .
len: 13
CDR3aa: CASSTPGANVLTF
CDR3nt: TGTGCCAGCAGCACTCCTGGGGCCAACGTCCTGACTTTC